Below are 9 T cell receptor beta chains sequenced from a single sample in a study of cytomegalovirus exposure and HLA in healthy donors. Produced via immunoSEQ multiplex PCR; TCRdb's table is partial and in-frame only. This table has 100,000 to 150,000 clones, roughly 90% appearing once. Material: PBMCs. Receptors originate from a woman under 30 in good health and CMV-seronegative.

This clone was seen repeatedly, ten times or more. The chain recombines TRBV30 with TRBJ2-7; D gene unclear. The CDR3 runs 11 residues. The germline V and J ends were trimmed by 3 bases and 4 bases, with 7 bases remaining between them. Germline CDR1 is GTSNPN and CDR2 is SVGIG (reference sequence). The CDR3 region is CAWSTNYEQYF. DNA of the CDR3: TGTGCCTGGAGCACTAATTACGAGCAGTACTTC.

The chain recombines TRBV5-5 with TRBJ2-7, with TRBD2 as a possible D gene (5 bases). There are 14 residues in the CDR3. Germline assignment: CDR1 SGHKS and CDR2 YYEKEE (reference sequence). The V gene lost 5 bases and the J gene lost 4 bases, with 16 bases spanning the gap. CDR3 sequence: CASSWTVANYEQYF. CDR3 DNA: TGTGCCAGCAGTTGGACCGTAGCGAATTACGAGCAGTACTTC.

This clone has more than one count but fewer than ten. The rearrangement joins TRBV2 to TRBJ1-2; TRBD1 matches 7 bases. The CDR3 extends over 14 amino acids. Germline V gene sequence: CDR1 SNHLY, CDR2 FYNNEI. The V segment lost 5 bases and the J segment 0 bases; nucleotides outside the gene matches: 3. The CDR3 is CASSRQGANYGYTF. DNA of the CDR3: TGTGCCAGCAGTAGACAGGGAGCTAACTATGGCTACACCTTC. The full variable domain, in which reference TRBV2 and TRBJ1-2 provide the parts outside the CDR3, is EPEVTQTPSHQVTQMGQEVILRCVPISNHLYFYWYRQILGQKVEFLVSFYNNEISEKSEIFDDQFSVERPDGSNFTLKIRSTKLEDSAMYFCASSRQGANYGYTFGSGTRLTVV.

The chain links TRBV7-9 to TRBJ2-1; D possibly corresponds to TRBD1 (6 bases). This CDR3 has 17 residues. Per germline, CDR1 SEHNR and CDR2 FQNEAQ (reference sequence). Trimming stripped 1 base from V and 4 bases from J, with 17 bases between. In DNA form, the CDR3 reads TGTGCCAGCAGCTTAGGGACCGGGACACGGAGGTACAATGAGCAGTTCTTC. This gives the protein CASSLGTGTRRYNEQFF.

This chain joins TRBV6-5 and TRBJ1-1; TRBD1 is a possible D gene (5 bases). CDR3 length: 16 residues. Per germline, CDR1 MNHEY and CDR2 SVGAGI. Trimming left V 2 bases short and J 0 bases short, with 13 bases between. DNA for the CDR3: TGTGCCAGCAGTTACGGTGACAGCCAAATGAACACTGAAGCTTTCTTT. This translates into CASSYGDSQMNTEAFF.

This chain uses TRBV2 with TRBJ2-7; D perhaps matches TRBD2 (6 bases). The CDR3 extends over 17 amino acids. Trimming pared 3 bases from V and 2 bases from J, leaving 20 bases between. Germline V CDR1 and CDR2: SNHLY, FYNNEI. The CDR3 loop is CASSDGRRLAGTYEQYF. Here the CDR3 DNA reads TGTGCCAGCAGTGACGGGCGGCGATTGGCGGGGACCTACGAGCAGTACTTC.

This chain uses TRBV4-1 with TRBJ2-7; TRBD1 matches at 7 bases. V dropped 3 bases and J dropped 2; count of bases not matched to a gene: 10. CDR3 length: 16 amino acids. Per germline, CDR1 MGHRA and CDR2 YSYEKL. This CDR3 is CASSQITTGPPYEQYF. The CDR3 nucleotides read TGCGCCAGCAGCCAGATAACGACAGGGCCGCCCTACGAGCAGTACTTC.

This sequence joins TRBV29-1 and TRBJ1-2; 7 bases fit TRBD1. After removal of 2 bases from V and 4 bases from J, the junction contained 4 bases not matched to a gene. The CDR3 has 13 residues. Germline V gene lookup returns CDR1 SQVTM and CDR2 ANQGSEA. The DNA of the CDR3 is TGCAGCGTTGAAACAGGGGAGTTCTATGGCTACACCTTC. Amino acids: CSVETGEFYGYTF.

The chain is built from TRBV5-6 and TRBJ1-2; D is ambiguous. CDR3 size: 13 residues. The germline V and J ends were trimmed by 2 bases and 5 bases, with 10 bases remaining between them. Germline lookup yields CDR1 SGHDT and CDR2 YYEEEE. The CDR3 DNA sequence: TGTGCCAGCAGCTTACCCGGCGGTTATGGCTACACCTTC. Amino acids: CASSLPGGYGYTF.